A selection of T cell receptor beta chains follows, all from one sample in a study of blood T cell repertoires in COVID-19. TCRdb's copy holds only in-frame clones and misses some; the assay was immunoSEQ multiplex PCR. Counted here are 150,000 to 200,000 clones, 65% to 90% occurring once; the ten biggest clones make up 8% to 10%. The sequenced sample consisted of peripheral blood. The origin of the receptors is a man aged 55 to 70 with acute or convalescent COVID-19. Both conserved end residues are part of each CDR3. D genes are given only for firm matches. Some rows mark clone size as missing; the rest say once, few, many or name a class of expanded clone.

.	TRBV28	TRBJ2-5	.	CASSLTETGGPQETQYF	TGTGCCAGCAGTTTAACCGAAACCGGGGGACCCCAAGAGACCCAGTACTTC
.	TRBV7-8	TRBJ2-1	.	CASSSLGSSDEQFF	TGTGCCAGCAGCTCACTAGGTAGTTCGGATGAGCAGTTCTTC
.	TRBV27	TRBJ2-1	TRBD1	CASSSGTGGINEQFF	TGTGCCAGCAGTTCCGGGACAGGGGGTATCAATGAGCAGTTCTTC
.	TRBV20-1	TRBJ2-7	.	CSASPGVSYEQYF	TGCAGTGCTAGTCCCGGGGTCTCCTACGAGCAGTACTTC
.	TRBV7-3	TRBJ2-2	TRBD1	CASSRTQGAGELFF	TGTGCCAGCAGCAGGACACAGGGGGCCGGGGAGCTGTTTTTT
.	TRBV2	TRBJ1-5	.	CASSEARGNQPQHF	TGTGCCAGCAGTGAAGCTCGGGGGAATCAGCCCCAGCATTTT
.	TRBV5-5	TRBJ1-2	.	CASSLPLLDIGYTF	TGTGCCAGCAGCTTGCCCCTTCTCGACATAGGCTACACCTTC
.	TRBV19	TRBJ1-4	TRBD1	CASSIRNRGQTNEKLFF	TGTGCCAGTAGTATTCGGAACAGGGGGCAAACTAATGAAAAACTGTTTTTT
.	TRBV13	TRBJ2-7	TRBD1	CASSQVGTGGRNEQYF	TGTGCCAGCAGCCAGGTCGGTACAGGGGGCCGGAATGAGCAGTACTTC
.	TRBV27	TRBJ1-1	.	CASSRGTMNTEAFF	TGTGCCAGCAGCCGGGGGACTATGAACACTGAAGCTTTCTTT
.	TRBV5-1	TRBJ2-2	.	CASSPDANRVWNTGELFF	TGCGCCAGCAGCCCAGACGCGAACAGGGTGTGGAACACCGGGGAGCTGTTTTTT
.	TRBV19	TRBJ1-1	.	CASSIVGPTGEAFF	TGTGCCAGTAGTATAGTTGGGCCGACAGGTGAAGCTTTCTTT
few	TRBV19	TRBJ2-2	TRBD2	CASTGTSRTGELFF	TGTGCCAGTACCGGGACTAGCAGGACCGGGGAGCTGTTTTTT
.	TRBV12-3/TRBV12-4	TRBJ1-1	.	CASSFSGTEAFF	TGTGCCAGCAGTTTTTCGGGGACTGAAGCTTTCTTT
.	TRBV30	TRBJ2-1	TRBD2	CAWTSTSGRHSYNEQFF	TGTGCCTGGACCTCGACTAGCGGGAGACACTCCTACAATGAGCAGTTCTTC
.	TRBV6-5	TRBJ2-1	TRBD2	CASRERERVNEQFF	TGTGCCAGCAGGGAGCGGGAGAGGGTCAATGAGCAGTTCTTC
.	TRBV11-2	TRBJ1-2	.	CASSQGQYYGYTF	TGTGCCAGCAGCCAAGGACAGTACTATGGCTACACCTTC
.	TRBV11-3	TRBJ2-1	.	CASSLAGYNEQFF	TGTGCCAGCAGCTTAGCGGGGTACAATGAGCAGTTCTTC
.	TRBV18	TRBJ1-3	.	CASSPMAQRGNTIYF	TGTGCCAGCTCACCGATGGCCCAACGCGGGAACACCATATATTTT
.	TRBV11-2	TRBJ1-1	.	CASSWGRSNTEAFF	TGTGCCAGCAGCTGGGGCAGATCGAACACTGAAGCTTTCTTT
.	TRBV7-3	TRBJ1-2	TRBD1	CASSPGPTGAGYGYTF	TGTGCCAGCAGCCCAGGTCCCACAGGGGCGGGGTATGGCTACACCTTC
.	TRBV19	TRBJ2-1	TRBD2	CASNLAGGSYNEQFF	TGTGCCAGTAACCTAGCGGGAGGCTCCTACAATGAGCAGTTCTTC
.	TRBV28	TRBJ1-3	.	CASWTRGNTIYF	TGTGCCAGCTGGACAAGAGGAAACACCATATATTTT
once	TRBV4-1	TRBJ2-3	TRBD1	CASSPRQGSYTDTQYF	TGCGCCAGCAGCCCACGACAGGGAAGTTATACAGATACGCAGTATTTT
.	TRBV5-6	TRBJ1-2	.	CASSPGEDGYTF	TGTGCCAGCAGCCCTGGCGAGGATGGCTACACCTTC
.	TRBV29-1	TRBJ1-1	TRBD1	CSADRGPTEAFF	TGCAGCGCGGACAGGGGACCCACTGAAGCTTTCTTT
.	TRBV18	TRBJ2-2	TRBD2	CASSPRLAANTGELFF	TGTGCCAGCTCACCCCGACTAGCGGCGAACACCGGGGAGCTGTTTTTT
.	TRBV30	TRBJ1-6	.	CAWSATGGTGTLHF	TGTGCCTGGAGTGCCACGGGGGGGACTGGGACCCTCCACTTT
.	TRBV5-4	TRBJ2-1	TRBD2	CASSISGDSYNEQFF	TGTGCCAGCAGCATTAGCGGGGACTCCTACAATGAGCAGTTCTTC
once	TRBV15	TRBJ2-7	TRBD1	CATSRAGTASYEQYF	TGTGCCACCAGCAGAGCGGGGACAGCTTCCTACGAGCAGTACTTC
.	TRBV6-5	TRBJ1-5	TRBD1	CASRGQGGQPQHF	TGTGCCAGCAGAGGACAGGGCGGGCAGCCCCAGCATTTT
.	TRBV18	TRBJ1-6	.	CASSPSHYNSPLHF	TGTGCCAGCTCACCATCCCACTATAATTCACCCCTCCACTTT
.	TRBV10-3	TRBJ2-2	.	CAISRTGELFF	TGTGCCATCAGCCGCACCGGGGAGCTGTTTTTT
few	TRBV29-1	TRBJ2-3	.	CSVTTRYTDTQYF	TGCAGCGTGACAACACGATACACAGATACGCAGTATTTT
.	TRBV29-1	TRBJ2-3	TRBD2	CSVVAGGTDTQYF	TGCAGCGTGGTAGCGGGAGGGACAGATACGCAGTATTTT
.	TRBV30	TRBJ1-5	TRBD1	CAWSTGVDQPQHF	TGTGCCTGGTCTACAGGGGTTGATCAGCCCCAGCATTTT
.	TRBV5-5	TRBJ2-1	TRBD2	CASSLEVGGRTYNEQFF	TGTGCCAGCAGCCTGGAGGTGGGGGGGAGGACCTACAATGAGCAGTTCTTC
.	TRBV13	TRBJ1-2	TRBD1	CASSRTGPGESYTF	TGTGCCAGCAGCCGGACAGGGCCAGGAGAGAGCTACACCTTC
.	TRBV2	TRBJ1-4	TRBD1	CASTGQGHATNEKLFF	TGTGCCAGCACCGGACAGGGACATGCAACTAATGAAAAACTGTTTTTT
.	TRBV28	TRBJ2-6	.	CASRLSGANVLTF	TGTGCCAGCCGTTTATCGGGGGCCAACGTCCTGACTTTC